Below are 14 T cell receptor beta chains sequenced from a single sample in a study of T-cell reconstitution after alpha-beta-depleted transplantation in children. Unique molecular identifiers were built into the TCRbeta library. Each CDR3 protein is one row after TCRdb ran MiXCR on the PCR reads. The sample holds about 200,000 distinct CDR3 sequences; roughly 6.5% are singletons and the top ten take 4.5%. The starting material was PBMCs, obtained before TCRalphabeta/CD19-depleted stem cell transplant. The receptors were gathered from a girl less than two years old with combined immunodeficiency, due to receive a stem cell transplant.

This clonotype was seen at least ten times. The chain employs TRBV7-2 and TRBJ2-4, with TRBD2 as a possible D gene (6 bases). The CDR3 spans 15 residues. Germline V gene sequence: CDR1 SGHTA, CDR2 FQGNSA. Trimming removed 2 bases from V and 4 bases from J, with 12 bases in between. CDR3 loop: CASSLLGEAKNIQYF. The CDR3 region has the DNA TGTGCCAGCAGCTTATTGGGGGAGGCTAAAAACATTCAGTACTTC.

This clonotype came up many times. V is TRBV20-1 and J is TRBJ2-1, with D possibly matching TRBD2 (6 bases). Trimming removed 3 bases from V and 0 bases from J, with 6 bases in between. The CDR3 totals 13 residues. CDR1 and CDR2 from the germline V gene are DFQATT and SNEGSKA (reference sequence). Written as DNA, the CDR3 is TGCAGTGCTAGCGGGAGCTCCTACAATGAGCAGTTCTTC. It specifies CSASGSSYNEQFF.

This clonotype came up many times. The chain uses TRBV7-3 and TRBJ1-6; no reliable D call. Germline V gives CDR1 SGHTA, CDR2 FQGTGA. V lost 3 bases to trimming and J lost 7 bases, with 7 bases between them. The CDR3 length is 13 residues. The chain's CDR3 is CASSFGRNSPLHF. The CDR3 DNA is TGTGCCAGCAGCTTTGGGCGGAATTCACCCCTCCACTTT.

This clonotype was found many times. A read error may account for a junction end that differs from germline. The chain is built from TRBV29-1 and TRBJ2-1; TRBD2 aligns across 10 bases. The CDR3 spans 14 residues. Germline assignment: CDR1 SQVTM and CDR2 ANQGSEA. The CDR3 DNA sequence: TGCAGCTTTGATATACTAGCGGGACTCAATGAGCAGTTCTTC. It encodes CSFDILAGLNEQFF.

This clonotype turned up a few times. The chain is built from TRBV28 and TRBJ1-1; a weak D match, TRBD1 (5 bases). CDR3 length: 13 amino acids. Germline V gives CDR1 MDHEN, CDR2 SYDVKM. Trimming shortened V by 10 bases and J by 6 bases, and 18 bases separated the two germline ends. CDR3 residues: CATRLRGDAEAFF. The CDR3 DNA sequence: TGTGCCACCCGCTTGAGAGGGGATGCTGAAGCTTTCTTT.

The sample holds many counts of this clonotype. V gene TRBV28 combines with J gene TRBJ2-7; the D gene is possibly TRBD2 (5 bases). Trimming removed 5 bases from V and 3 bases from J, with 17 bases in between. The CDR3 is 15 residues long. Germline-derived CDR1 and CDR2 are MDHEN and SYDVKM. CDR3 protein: CASSPLGGRRYEQYF. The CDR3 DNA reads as TGTGCCAGCAGTCCTCTCGGTGGGAGACGCTACGAGCAGTACTTC.

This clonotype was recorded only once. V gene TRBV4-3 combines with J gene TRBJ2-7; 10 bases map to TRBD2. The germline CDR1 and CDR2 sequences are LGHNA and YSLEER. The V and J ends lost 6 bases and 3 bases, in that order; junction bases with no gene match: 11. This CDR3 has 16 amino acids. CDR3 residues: CASSPRGASGSYEQYF. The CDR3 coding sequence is TGCGCCAGCAGTCCCCGAGGGGCTAGCGGGAGCTACGAGCAGTACTTC.

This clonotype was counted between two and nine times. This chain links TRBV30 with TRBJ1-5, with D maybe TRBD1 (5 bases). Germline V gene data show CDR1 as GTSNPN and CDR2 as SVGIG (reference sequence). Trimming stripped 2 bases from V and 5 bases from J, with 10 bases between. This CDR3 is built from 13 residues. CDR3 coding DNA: TGTGCCTGGAGTTTCCAAGGGGATCAGCCCCAGCATTTT. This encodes CAWSFQGDQPQHF.

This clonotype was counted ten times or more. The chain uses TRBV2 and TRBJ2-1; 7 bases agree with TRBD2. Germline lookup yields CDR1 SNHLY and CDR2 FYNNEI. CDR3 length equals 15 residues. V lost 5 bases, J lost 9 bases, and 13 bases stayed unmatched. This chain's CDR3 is CASSSQRGAWGEQFF. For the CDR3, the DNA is TGTGCCAGCAGTTCCCAGCGGGGTGCGTGGGGTGAGCAGTTCTTC.

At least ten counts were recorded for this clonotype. CDR3 region: CASSLAITYEQYF. DNA for the CDR3: TGTGCCAGCAGCTTAGCGATAACCTACGAGCAGTACTTC. The chain links TRBV7-2 to TRBJ2-7; no definite D call. The CDR3 contains 13 residues. Deletions cut 0 bases from V and 2 bases from J, with 5 bases between. The germline V gene has CDR1 SGHTA and CDR2 FQGNSA.

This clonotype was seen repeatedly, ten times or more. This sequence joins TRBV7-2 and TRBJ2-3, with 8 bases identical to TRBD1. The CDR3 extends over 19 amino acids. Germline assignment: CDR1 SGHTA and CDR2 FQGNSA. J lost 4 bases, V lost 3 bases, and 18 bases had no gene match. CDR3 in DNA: TGTGCCAGCAGCTTTATATTTGGGGCGGGTCAGGGGGCTTCAGATACGCAGTATTTT. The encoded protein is CASSFIFGAGQGASDTQYF.

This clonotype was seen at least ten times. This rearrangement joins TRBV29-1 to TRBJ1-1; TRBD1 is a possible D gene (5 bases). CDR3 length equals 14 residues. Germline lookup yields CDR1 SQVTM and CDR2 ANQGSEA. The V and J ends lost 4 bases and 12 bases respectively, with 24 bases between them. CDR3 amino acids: CSVVGFRKGVLSFF. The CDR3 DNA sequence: TGCAGCGTTGTCGGTTTTCGGAAAGGGGTCTTGTCTTTCTTT.

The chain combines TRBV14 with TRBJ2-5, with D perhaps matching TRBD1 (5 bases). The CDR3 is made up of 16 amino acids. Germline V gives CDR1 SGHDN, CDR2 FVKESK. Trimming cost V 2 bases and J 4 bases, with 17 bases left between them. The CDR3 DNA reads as TGTGCCAGCAGCCAAAAGCGACAGAGACTGGCAGAGACCCAGTACTTC. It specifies CASSQKRQRLAETQYF.

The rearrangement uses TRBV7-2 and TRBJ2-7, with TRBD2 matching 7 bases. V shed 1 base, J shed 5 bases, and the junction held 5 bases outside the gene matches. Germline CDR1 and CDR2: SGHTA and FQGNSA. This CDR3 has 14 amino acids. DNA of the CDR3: TGTGCCAGCAGCTTAGGTCTCGGGGGGAACGAGCAGTACTTC. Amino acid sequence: CASSLGLGGNEQYF.